The TCR beta chain described here comes from a study of PD-1 blockade in classical Hodgkin lymphoma. Germline CDR1 SGHNT, CDR2 YYREEE (reference sequence). The ends were cut back, 0 bases at V and 3 bases at J, with 7 bases in the middle. The CDR3 contains 13 residues. Regarding time point: newly diagnosed, previously untreated cHL patient sample. The repertoire was sequenced with immunoSEQ multiplex PCR; TCRdb's copy has only in-frame clones and lacks some. The sample carries fewer than 90,000 clones, 85% to 95% recorded once. This clonotype was sampled from a human donor with classical Hodgkin lymphoma. The chain couples TRBV5-4 to TRBJ2-7; D is undetermined. Sequenced input: peripheral blood mononuclear cells (PBMCs). Here the CDR3 DNA reads TGTGCCAGCAGCTTGGACCGAGACTACGAGCAGTACTTC. Translated, it gives CASSLDRDYEQYF.